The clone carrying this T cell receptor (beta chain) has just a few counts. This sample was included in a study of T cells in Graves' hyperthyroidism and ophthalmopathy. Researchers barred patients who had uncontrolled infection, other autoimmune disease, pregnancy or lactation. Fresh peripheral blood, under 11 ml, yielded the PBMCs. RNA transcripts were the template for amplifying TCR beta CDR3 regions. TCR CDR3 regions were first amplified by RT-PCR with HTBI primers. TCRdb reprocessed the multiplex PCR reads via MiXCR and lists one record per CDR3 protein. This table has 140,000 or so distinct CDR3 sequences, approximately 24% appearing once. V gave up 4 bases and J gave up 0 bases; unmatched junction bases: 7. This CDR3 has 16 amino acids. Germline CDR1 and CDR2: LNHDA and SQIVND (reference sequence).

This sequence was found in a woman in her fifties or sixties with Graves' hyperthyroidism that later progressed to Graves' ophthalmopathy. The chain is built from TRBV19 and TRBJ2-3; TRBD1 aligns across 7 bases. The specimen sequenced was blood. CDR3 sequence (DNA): TGTGCCAGTAGTACCTTTACACAGGGGAGCACAGATACGCAGTATTTT. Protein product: CASSTFTQGSTDTQYF.